The 6 T cell receptor beta chains below were found in one sample sequenced in a study of blood T cell repertoires in COVID-19. Clones were sequenced by immunoSEQ multiplex PCR, and TCRdb holds only the in-frame ones, with some missing. The profile shows 130,000 or so clones, roughly 90% of them singletons. Sequencing was carried out using peripheral blood. The receptors stem from a man aged 50 to 60 with acute or convalescent COVID-19.

V usage is TRBV9 and J usage is TRBJ2-3; the D gene is possibly TRBD1 (5 bases). CDR1 and CDR2 (germline): SGDLS, YYNGEE. The V end lost 3 bases, the J end lost 1 base, and 12 bases lay between the germline ends. This CDR3 spans 15 amino acids. CDR3 amino acids: CASSENSRGTDTQYF. The CDR3, as DNA: TGTGCCAGCAGCGAGAATTCCAGGGGCACAGATACGCAGTATTTT.

V gene TRBV27 combines with J gene TRBJ2-2; TRBD1 matches at 8 bases. The CDR3 loop spans 16 amino acids. CDR1 and CDR2 (germline): MNHEY, SMNVEV (reference sequence). V trimming: 4 bases; J trimming: 2 bases; junction bases outside the gene matches: 6. This chain's CDR3 is CASSSRQGLNTGELFF. The CDR3 DNA reads TGTGCCAGCAGTTCCCGACAGGGGCTAAACACCGGGGAGCTGTTTTTT.

The V and J genes are TRBV24-1 and TRBJ1-2; 10 bases line up with TRBD1. The germline V gene encodes CDR1 KGHDR and CDR2 SFDVKD. Unmatched junction bases numbered 4, after V lost 4 bases and J lost 3 bases. This CDR3 region has 15 residues. The CDR3 spells CATSDPDRGHYGYTF. The DNA for the CDR3 is TGTGCCACCAGTGACCCAGACAGGGGGCACTATGGCTACACCTTC.

The genes are TRBV5-4 and TRBJ2-1, with a tentative D call TRBD2 (5 bases). Looked up from germline, CDR1 is SGHNT and CDR2 is YYREEE (reference sequence). This CDR3 spans 13 amino acids. The germline V and J ends were trimmed by 3 bases and 6 bases, with 10 bases remaining between them. The CDR3 region has the DNA TGTGCCAGCAGCTACCCAGGAGGCAATGAGCAGTTCTTC. Protein: CASSYPGGNEQFF.

This clone was counted a single time. The genes are TRBV6-5 and TRBJ2-7; D is possibly TRBD2 (7 bases). The germline V gene encodes CDR1 MNHEY and CDR2 SVGAGI. Trimming shortened V by 6 bases and J by 2 bases, and 17 bases separated the two germline ends. This CDR3 region has 15 residues. Here the CDR3 reads CASSAGRGATYEQYF. The CDR3 DNA reads as TGTGCCAGCAGCGCCGGCCGGGGGGCCACCTACGAGCAGTACTTC.

The chain is built from TRBV27 and TRBJ1-4, with TRBD1 matching 11 bases. Germline lookup yields CDR1 MNHEY and CDR2 SMNVEV (reference sequence). The length of the CDR3 is 15 residues. V dropped 5 bases and J dropped 8; count of bases not matched to a gene: 7. CDR3 loop: CASSPSDRGREKLFF. The CDR3 bases are TGTGCCAGCAGTCCCTCGGACAGGGGGCGCGAAAAACTGTTTTTT.